One TCR beta chain is described in this entry. Its target is not known. Measured with immunoSEQ multiplex PCR; TCRdb has only the in-frame clones, and not every one. In the table there are some 40,000 clones, 70% to 90% of which are singletons. This entry comes from a study of lymphopenia after photon versus proton radiotherapy. The CDR3 totals 14 residues. Per germline, CDR1 SGHRS and CDR2 YFSETQ. Deletions cut 6 bases from V and 2 bases from J, with 14 bases between. Study findings and constraints: Oligoclonal CD8+ Temra expansion after nadir drove photon patients' diversity drop. A bigger post-nadir fall in TCR diversity correlated inversely with survival time in deceased patients. Proton therapy kept repertoires fairly stable, unlike photons, which gained effector/memory cells.

This TCR derives from a woman in her seventies with pancreatic cancer. Some clones in this sample may be carry-over from other donors' samples. The chain uses TRBV5-1 and TRBJ1-1, with D possibly TRBD1 on 5 matching bases. This material consisted of peripheral blood, taken from a patient treated with proton-based radiotherapy. This CDR3 reads CASKPLQGNTEAFF. The CDR3 region has the DNA TGCGCCAGCAAACCCCTGCAGGGCAACACTGAAGCTTTCTTT. The full variable domain, with the rest looked up from reference TRBV5-1 and TRBJ1-1, is KAGVTQTPRYLIKTRGQQVTLSCSPISGHRSVSWYQQTPGQGLQFLFEYFSETQRNKGNFPGRFSGRQFSNSRSEMNVSTLELGDSALYLCASKPLQGNTEAFFGQGTRLTVV.